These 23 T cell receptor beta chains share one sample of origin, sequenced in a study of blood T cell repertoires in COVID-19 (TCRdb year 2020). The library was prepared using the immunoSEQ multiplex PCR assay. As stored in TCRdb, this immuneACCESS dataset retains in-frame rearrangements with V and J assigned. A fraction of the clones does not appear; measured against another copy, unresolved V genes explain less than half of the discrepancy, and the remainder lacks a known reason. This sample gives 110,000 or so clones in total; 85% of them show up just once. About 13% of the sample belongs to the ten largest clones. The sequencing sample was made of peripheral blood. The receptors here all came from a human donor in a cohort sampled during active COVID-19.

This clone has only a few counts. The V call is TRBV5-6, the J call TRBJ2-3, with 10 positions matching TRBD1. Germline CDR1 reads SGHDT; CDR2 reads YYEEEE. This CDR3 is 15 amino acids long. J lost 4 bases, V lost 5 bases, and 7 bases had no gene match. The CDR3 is CASSAGQGLPDTQYF. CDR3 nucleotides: TGTGCCAGCAGTGCGGGACAGGGGTTGCCAGATACGCAGTATTTT.

The CDR3 is CASSSQGAWDKNIQYF. The DNA for the CDR3 is TGTGCCAGCAGTTCACAGGGGGCGTGGGACAAAAACATTCAGTACTTC. The chain employs TRBV6-5 and TRBJ2-4; TRBD1 matches at 9 bases. The CDR3 covers 16 residues. Germline-derived CDR1 and CDR2 are MNHEY and SVGAGI. J lost 3 bases, V lost 4 bases, and 7 bases had no gene match.

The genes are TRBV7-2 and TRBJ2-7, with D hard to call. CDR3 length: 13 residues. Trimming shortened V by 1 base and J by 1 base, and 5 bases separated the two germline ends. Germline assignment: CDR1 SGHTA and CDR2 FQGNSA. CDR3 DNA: TGTGCCAGCAGCTTAGTAGTTTCCTACGAGCAGTACTTC. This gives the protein CASSLVVSYEQYF.

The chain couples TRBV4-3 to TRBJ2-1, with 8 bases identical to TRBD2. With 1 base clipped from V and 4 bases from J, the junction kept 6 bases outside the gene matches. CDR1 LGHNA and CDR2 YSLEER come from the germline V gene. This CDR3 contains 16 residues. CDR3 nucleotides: TGCGCCAGCAGCCAAGTTCCAGCGGGGGCTTACAATGAGCAGTTCTTC. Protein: CASSQVPAGAYNEQFF.

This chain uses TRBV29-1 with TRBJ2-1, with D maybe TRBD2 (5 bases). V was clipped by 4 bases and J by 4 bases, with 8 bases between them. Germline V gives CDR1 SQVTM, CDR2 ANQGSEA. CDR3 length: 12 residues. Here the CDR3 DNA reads TGCAGCGTTGTCCGGGAATACAATGAGCAGTTCTTC. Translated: CSVVREYNEQFF.

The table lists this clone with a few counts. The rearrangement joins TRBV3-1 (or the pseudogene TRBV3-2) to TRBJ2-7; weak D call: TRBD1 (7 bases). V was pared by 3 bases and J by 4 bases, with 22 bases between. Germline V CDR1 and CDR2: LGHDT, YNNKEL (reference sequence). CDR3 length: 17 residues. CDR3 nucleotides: TGTGCCAGCAGCCACGACCCAACCCTACAGGGGAGGTACGAGCAGTACTTC. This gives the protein CASSHDPTLQGRYEQYF.

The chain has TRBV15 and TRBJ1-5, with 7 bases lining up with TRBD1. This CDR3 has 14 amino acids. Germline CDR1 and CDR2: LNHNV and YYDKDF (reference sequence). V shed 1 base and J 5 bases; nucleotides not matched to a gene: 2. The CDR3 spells CATSRGDSHQPQHF. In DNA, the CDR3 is TGTGCCACCAGCAGAGGGGACAGTCATCAGCCCCAGCATTTT.

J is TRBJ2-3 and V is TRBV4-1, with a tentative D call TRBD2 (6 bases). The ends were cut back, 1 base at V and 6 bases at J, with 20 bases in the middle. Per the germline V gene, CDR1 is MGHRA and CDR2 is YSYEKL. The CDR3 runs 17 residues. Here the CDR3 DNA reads TGCGCCAGCAGCCAAGGTGGGGGGACGGGTCTACGGGATACGCAGTATTTT. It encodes CASSQGGGTGLRDTQYF.

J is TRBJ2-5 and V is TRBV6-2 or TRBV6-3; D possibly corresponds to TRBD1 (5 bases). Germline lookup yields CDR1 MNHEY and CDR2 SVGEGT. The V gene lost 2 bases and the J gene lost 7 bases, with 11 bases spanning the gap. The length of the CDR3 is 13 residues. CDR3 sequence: CASSYVWGVTQYF. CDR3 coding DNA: TGTGCCAGCAGTTACGTCTGGGGCGTGACCCAGTACTTC.

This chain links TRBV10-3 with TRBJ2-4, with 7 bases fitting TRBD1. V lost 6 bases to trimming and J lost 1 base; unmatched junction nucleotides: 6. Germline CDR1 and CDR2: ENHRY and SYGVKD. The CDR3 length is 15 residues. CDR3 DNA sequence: TGTGCCATCAGGGGGGACAGCCTGGCCAAAAACATTCAGTACTTC. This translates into CAIRGDSLAKNIQYF.

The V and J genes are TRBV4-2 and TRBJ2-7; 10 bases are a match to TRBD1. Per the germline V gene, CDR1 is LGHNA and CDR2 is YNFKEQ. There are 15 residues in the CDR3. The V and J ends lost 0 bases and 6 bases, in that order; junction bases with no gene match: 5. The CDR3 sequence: CASSQETGGRGEQYF. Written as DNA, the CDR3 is TGTGCCAGCAGCCAAGAGACAGGGGGCAGGGGCGAGCAGTACTTC.

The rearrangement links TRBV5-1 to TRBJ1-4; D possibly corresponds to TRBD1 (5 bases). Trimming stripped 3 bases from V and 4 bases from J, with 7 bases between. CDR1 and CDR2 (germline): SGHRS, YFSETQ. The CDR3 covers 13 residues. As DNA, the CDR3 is TGCGCCAGCAGCTCGACAGTTAATGAAAAACTGTTTTTT. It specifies CASSSTVNEKLFF.

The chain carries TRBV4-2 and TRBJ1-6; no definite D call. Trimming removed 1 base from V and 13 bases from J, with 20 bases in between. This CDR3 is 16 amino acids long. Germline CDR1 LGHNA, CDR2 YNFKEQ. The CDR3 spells CASSQVGGTLDHPLHF. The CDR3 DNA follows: TGTGCCAGCAGCCAAGTCGGAGGCACCCTGGATCACCCCCTCCACTTT.

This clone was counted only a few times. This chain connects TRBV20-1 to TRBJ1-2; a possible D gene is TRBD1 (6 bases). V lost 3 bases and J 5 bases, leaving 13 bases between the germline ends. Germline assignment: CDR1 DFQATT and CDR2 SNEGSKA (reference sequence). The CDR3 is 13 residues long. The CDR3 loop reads CSASGGLRYGYTF. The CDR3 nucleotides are TGCAGTGCTAGTGGGGGGCTTAGGTATGGCTACACCTTC.

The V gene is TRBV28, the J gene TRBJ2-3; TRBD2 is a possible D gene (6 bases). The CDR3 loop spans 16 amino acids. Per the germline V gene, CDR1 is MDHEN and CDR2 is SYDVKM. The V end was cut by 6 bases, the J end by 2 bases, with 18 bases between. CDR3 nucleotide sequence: TGTGCCAGCAGCCCCACCGGGACTCGCCTCACAGATACGCAGTATTTT. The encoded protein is CASSPTGTRLTDTQYF.

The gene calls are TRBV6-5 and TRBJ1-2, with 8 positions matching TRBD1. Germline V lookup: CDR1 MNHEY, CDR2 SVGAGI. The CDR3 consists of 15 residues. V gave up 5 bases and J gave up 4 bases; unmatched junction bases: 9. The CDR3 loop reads CASSLRWGQAYGYTF. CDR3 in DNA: TGTGCCAGCAGTCTCCGTTGGGGACAGGCCTATGGCTACACCTTC.

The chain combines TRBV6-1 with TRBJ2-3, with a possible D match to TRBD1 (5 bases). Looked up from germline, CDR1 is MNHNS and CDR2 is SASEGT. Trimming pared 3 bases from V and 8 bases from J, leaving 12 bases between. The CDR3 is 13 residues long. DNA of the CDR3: TGTGCCAGCAGTGAGAGCCTAGGGGTTACGCAGTATTTT. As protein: CASSESLGVTQYF.

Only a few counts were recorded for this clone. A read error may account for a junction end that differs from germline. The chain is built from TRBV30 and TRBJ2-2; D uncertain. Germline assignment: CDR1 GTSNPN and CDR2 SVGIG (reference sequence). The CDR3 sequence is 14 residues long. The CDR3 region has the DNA TGTGCCTGGAGTGTAAAACAGAACACCTGGGAGCTGTTTTTT. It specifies CAWSVKQNTWELFF.

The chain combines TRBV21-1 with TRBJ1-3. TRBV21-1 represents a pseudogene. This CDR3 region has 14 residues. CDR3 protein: CASAYGSSGNTIYF. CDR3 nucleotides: TGTGCCAGCGCCTATGGGAGTTCTGGAAACACCATATATTTT.

The DNA of the CDR3 is TGTGCCAGCAGCTTAGACCCCCCGGGGACTTTCAGCTCCTACAATGAGCAGTTCTTC. Amino acids: CASSLDPPGTFSSYNEQFF. The J gene is TRBJ2-1, the V gene TRBV7-3; D may be TRBD2 (6 bases). Germline V gene sequence: CDR1 SGHTA, CDR2 FQGTGA. There are 19 residues in the CDR3. Deletions cut 2 bases from V and 0 bases from J, with 20 bases between.

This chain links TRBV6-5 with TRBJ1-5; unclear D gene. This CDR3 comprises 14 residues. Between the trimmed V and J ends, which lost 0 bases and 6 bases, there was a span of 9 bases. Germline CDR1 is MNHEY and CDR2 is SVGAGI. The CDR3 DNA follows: TGTGCCAGCAGTTACTCAGCTGCGGGTCAGCCCCAGCATTTT. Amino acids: CASSYSAAGQPQHF.

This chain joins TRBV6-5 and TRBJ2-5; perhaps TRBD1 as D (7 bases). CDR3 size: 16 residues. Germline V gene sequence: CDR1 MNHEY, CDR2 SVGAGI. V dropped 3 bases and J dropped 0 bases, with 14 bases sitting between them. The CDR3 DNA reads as TGTGCCAGCAGTTATAACAGGGGAGGACACCAAGAGACCCAGTACTTC. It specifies CASSYNRGGHQETQYF.

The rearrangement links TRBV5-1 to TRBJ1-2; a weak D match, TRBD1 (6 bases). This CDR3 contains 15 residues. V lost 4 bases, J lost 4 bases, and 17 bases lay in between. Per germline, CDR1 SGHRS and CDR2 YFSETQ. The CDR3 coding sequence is TGCGCCAGCAGCAGCGGGACAACGGTAGGCTATGGCTACACCTTC. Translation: CASSSGTTVGYGYTF. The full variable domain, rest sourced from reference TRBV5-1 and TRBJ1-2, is KAGVTQTPRYLIKTRGQQVTLSCSPISGHRSVSWYQQTPGQGLQFLFEYFSETQRNKGNFPGRFSGRQFSNSRSEMNVSTLELGDSALYLCASSSGTTVGYGYTFGSGTRLTVV.